These 18 T cell receptor beta chains were all obtained from the same sample, sequenced in a study of T cells after yellow fever vaccination. From the 5' RACE reads, TCRdb called clonotypes with MiXCR, one entry per CDR3 protein. The sample has approximately 330,000 distinct CDR3 sequences, roughly 4.3% seen once. The sample here was PBMCs, taken 5 days after the yellow fever booster vaccination. These receptors were obtained from a man between 18 and 35 years old who received the YFV17D yellow fever vaccine.

The chain uses TRBV7-2 and TRBJ2-2, with TRBD2 matching 7 bases. The CDR3 totals 16 residues. V lost 1 base, J lost 0 bases, and 2 bases stayed unmatched. Per the germline V gene, CDR1 is SGHTA and CDR2 is FQGNSA. CDR3 loop: CASSLGRGANTGELFF. The CDR3 DNA reads TGTGCCAGCAGCTTAGGTCGGGGGGCGAACACCGGGGAGCTGTTTTTT. Variable domain in full (rest from reference TRBV7-2 and TRBJ2-2): GAGVSQSPSNKVTEKGKDVELRCDPISGHTALYWYRQSLGQGLEFLIYFQGNSAPDKSGLPSDRFSAERTGGSVSTLTIQRTQQEDSAVYLCASSLGRGANTGELFFGEGSRLTVL.

The chain couples TRBV11-2 to TRBJ1-1, with unresolved D. Germline V gives CDR1 SGHAT, CDR2 FQNNGV. This CDR3 has 15 amino acids. Deletions cut 0 bases from V and 3 bases from J, with 11 bases between. Here the CDR3 DNA reads TGTGCCAGCAGCTTAGATCGCTCCAGTTACACTGAAGCTTTCTTT. It yields the protein CASSLDRSSYTEAFF.

The chain links TRBV14 to TRBJ1-1; 7 bases match TRBD1. Germline V gene data show CDR1 as SGHDN and CDR2 as FVKESK. The CDR3 is made up of 15 amino acids. The V gene end was trimmed by 2 bases and the J gene end by 4 bases; junction bases not matched to a gene: 7. The CDR3 loop is CASSQPRGMGTEAFF. The CDR3 DNA sequence: TGTGCCAGCAGCCAACCCAGGGGGATGGGCACTGAAGCTTTCTTT. The full variable domain, its missing parts supplied by reference TRBV14 and TRBJ1-1, is EAGVTQFPSHSVIEKGQTVTLRCDPISGHDNLYWYRRVMGKEIKFLLHFVKESKQDESGMPNNRFLAERTGGTYSTLKVQPAELEDSGVYFCASSQPRGMGTEAFFGQGTRLTVV.

This chain uses TRBV4-3 with TRBJ2-3; no definite D call. The germline V gene encodes CDR1 LGHNA and CDR2 YSLEER. Trimming cost V 1 base and J 2 bases, with 10 bases left between them. CDR3 length equals 15 residues. CDR3 in amino acids: CASSQGWVPTDTQYF. DNA of the CDR3: TGCGCCAGCAGCCAAGGGTGGGTACCCACAGATACGCAGTATTTT.

V gene TRBV7-2 combines with J gene TRBJ1-2; 8 bases map to TRBD1. The CDR3 has 16 amino acids. Germline CDR1 and CDR2: SGHTA and FQGNSA. The V gene end was trimmed by 5 bases and the J gene end by 2 bases; junction bases not matched to a gene: 10. The CDR3 here is CASSPYSGQDNYGYTF. As DNA, the CDR3 is TGTGCCAGCAGCCCGTACTCGGGACAGGACAACTATGGCTACACCTTC.

The J gene is TRBJ1-2, the V gene TRBV4-3; the D gene is possibly TRBD1 (5 bases). CDR3 length: 14 amino acids. Deletions cut 6 bases from V and 8 bases from J, with 19 bases between. Germline loops: CDR1 LGHNA, CDR2 YSLEER. Written as DNA, the CDR3 is TGCGCCAGCAGAAATGACGGGACTTGGGAGGGCTACACCTTC. Protein: CASRNDGTWEGYTF.

This clonotype was seen a handful of times. This chain uses TRBV2 with TRBJ1-6; D is possibly TRBD1 (5 bases). V lost 6 bases and J lost 14, with 23 bases in between. This CDR3 has 15 residues. Germline V gives CDR1 SNHLY, CDR2 FYNNEI. CDR3: CASRGGGADGRALHF. Written as DNA, the CDR3 is TGTGCCAGCAGGGGCGGCGGGGCGGACGGCCGGGCCCTCCACTTT.

This clonotype has at least ten counts. The chain has TRBV4-3 and TRBJ2-5; 8 bases align to TRBD1. Germline V gene sequence: CDR1 LGHNA, CDR2 YSLEER. The CDR3 extends over 16 amino acids. J was trimmed by 5 bases and V by 4 bases; bases with no gene match: 12. The CDR3 loop is CASSRRTGPYGETQYF. CDR3 DNA: TGCGCCAGCAGCCGACGGACAGGGCCGTATGGGGAGACCCAGTACTTC.

A few counts support this clonotype. CDR3 sequence reads: CASSLSGLGTDTQYF. CDR3 nucleotide sequence: TGTGCCAGCAGCTTATCAGGGCTGGGCACAGATACGCAGTATTTT. This chain uses TRBV7-3 with TRBJ2-3; maybe TRBD1 (5 bases). Trimming removed 2 bases at V and 1 base at J, with 10 bases between. Germline CDR1 is SGHTA and CDR2 is FQGTGA. This CDR3 region has 15 residues.

This clonotype has only a few counts. The chain joins TRBV28 to TRBJ2-3, with no clear D. Germline lookup yields CDR1 MDHEN and CDR2 SYDVKM. This CDR3 has 13 residues. V was pared by 5 bases and J by 3 bases, with 9 bases between. Written as DNA, the CDR3 is TGTGCCAGCAGTCCCTCGGTGACAGATACGCAGTATTTT. Its protein is CASSPSVTDTQYF.

This clonotype turned up a few times. This sequence joins TRBV25-1 and TRBJ2-7; no firm D call. Germline lookup yields CDR1 MGHDK and CDR2 SYGVNS. The ends were cut back, 4 bases at V and 4 bases at J, with 5 bases in the middle. The CDR3 covers 11 residues. CDR3 residues: CASSVYYEQYF. The DNA for the CDR3 is TGTGCCAGCAGTGTCTATTACGAGCAGTACTTC.

The V and J genes are TRBV7-2 and TRBJ2-1, with a weak D call TRBD1 (6 bases). CDR3 length: 13 residues. Germline CDR1 and CDR2: SGHTA and FQGNSA. Between the trimmed V and J ends, which lost 1 base and 13 bases, there was a span of 14 bases. CDR3 region: CASSLERTVAQFF. CDR3 nucleotide sequence: TGTGCCAGCAGCTTAGAAAGGACAGTGGCCCAGTTCTTC.

The chain employs TRBV9 and TRBJ1-2; TRBD1 is a possible D gene (5 bases). Germline CDR1 and CDR2: SGDLS and YYNGEE. Trimming took 0 bases from V and 8 from J, leaving 11 bases between them. The CDR3 extends over 13 amino acids. The CDR3 is CASSVAQGMGYTF. The CDR3, as DNA: TGTGCCAGCAGCGTAGCTCAGGGAATGGGCTACACCTTC.

This clonotype has just a few counts. This chain uses TRBV7-8 with TRBJ2-7; no clear D gene. Germline CDR1 reads SGHVS; CDR2 reads FQNEAQ. Trimming removed 6 bases at V and 1 base at J, with 16 bases between. This CDR3 is 15 amino acids long. CDR3 residues: CASRKFVQGSYEQYV. The CDR3 DNA is TGTGCCAGCAGAAAGTTCGTCCAAGGATCCTACGAGCAGTACGTC.

This clonotype was counted at least ten times. This rearrangement joins TRBV20-1 to TRBJ1-4, with TRBD1 as a possible D gene (6 bases). CDR1 DFQATT and CDR2 SNEGSKA come from the germline V gene (reference sequence). Trimming pared 4 bases from V and 7 bases from J, leaving 13 bases between. The CDR3 runs 13 residues. CDR3 region: CSAKGVGIEKLFF. The CDR3 nucleotides read TGCAGTGCTAAGGGGGTAGGAATTGAAAAACTGTTTTTT.

This sequence joins TRBV29-1 and TRBJ1-1; D not certain. CDR3 length: 13 residues. Trimming left V 4 bases short and J 1 base short, with 10 bases between. Germline values: CDR1 SQVTM, CDR2 ANQGSEA. CDR3 DNA: TGCAGCGTTGTGAACCCTGCGAACACTGAAGCTTTCTTT. Translation gives CSVVNPANTEAFF. Looking up the rest from reference TRBV29-1 and TRBJ1-1 gives the full variable domain: SAVISQKPSRDICQRGTSLTIQCQVDSQVTMMFWYRQQPGQSLTLIATANQGSEATYESGFVIDKFPISRPNLTFSTLTVSNMSPEDSSIYLCSVVNPANTEAFFGQGTRLTVV.

The sample holds many counts of this clonotype. The chain employs TRBV5-1 and TRBJ1-1, with a possible D match to TRBD1 (5 bases). V was cut by 4 bases and J by 4 bases, with 11 bases left in between. This CDR3 is 13 amino acids long. Germline loops: CDR1 SGHRS, CDR2 YFSETQ. This CDR3 reads CASSAQGGTEAFF. The DNA for the CDR3 is TGCGCCAGCAGCGCTCAGGGAGGCACTGAAGCTTTCTTT.

This clonotype was detected a few times. The chain recombines TRBV7-2 with TRBJ2-2; D gene ambiguous. V shed 2 bases and J shed 6 bases, with 7 bases lying between them. Germline loops: CDR1 SGHTA, CDR2 FQGNSA. The CDR3 loop spans 13 amino acids. In nucleotides, the CDR3 is TGTGCCAGCAGCTTATCTGGATCCGGGGAGCTGTTTTTT. The encoded protein is CASSLSGSGELFF.